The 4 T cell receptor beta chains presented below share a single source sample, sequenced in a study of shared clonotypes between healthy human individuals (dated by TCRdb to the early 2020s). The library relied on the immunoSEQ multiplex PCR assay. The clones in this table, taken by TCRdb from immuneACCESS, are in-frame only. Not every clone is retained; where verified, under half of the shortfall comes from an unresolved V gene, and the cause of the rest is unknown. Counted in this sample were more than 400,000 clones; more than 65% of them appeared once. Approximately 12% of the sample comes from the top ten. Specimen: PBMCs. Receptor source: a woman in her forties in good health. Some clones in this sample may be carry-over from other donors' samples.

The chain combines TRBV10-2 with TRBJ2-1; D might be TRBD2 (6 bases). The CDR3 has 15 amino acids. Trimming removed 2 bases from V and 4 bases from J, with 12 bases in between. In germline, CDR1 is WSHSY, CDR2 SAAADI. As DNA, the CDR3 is TGCGCCAGCAGTGAGAGGACGGGAGCTTACAATGAGCAGTTCTTC. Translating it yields CASSERTGAYNEQFF.

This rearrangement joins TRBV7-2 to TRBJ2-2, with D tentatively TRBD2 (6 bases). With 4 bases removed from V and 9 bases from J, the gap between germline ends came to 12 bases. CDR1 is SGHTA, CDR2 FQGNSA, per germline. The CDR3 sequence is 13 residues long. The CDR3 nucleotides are TGTGCCAGCAGCTCCGAGACTAGGAGGGAGCTGTTTTTT. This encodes CASSSETRRELFF.

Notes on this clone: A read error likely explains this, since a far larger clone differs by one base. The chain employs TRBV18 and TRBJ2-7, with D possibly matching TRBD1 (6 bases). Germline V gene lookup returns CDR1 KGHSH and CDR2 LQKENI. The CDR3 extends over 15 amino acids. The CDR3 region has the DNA TGTGCCAGCTCACCACGACCACAGGGAGACTACGAGCAGTGCTTC. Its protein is CASSPRPQGDYEQCF.

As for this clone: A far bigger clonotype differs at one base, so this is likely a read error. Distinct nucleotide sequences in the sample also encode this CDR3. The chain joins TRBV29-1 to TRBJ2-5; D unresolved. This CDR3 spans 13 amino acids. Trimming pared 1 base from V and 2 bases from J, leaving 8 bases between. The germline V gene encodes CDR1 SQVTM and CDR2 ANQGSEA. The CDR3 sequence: CSVEVATQETQYF. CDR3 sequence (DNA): TGCAGCGTTGAAGTAGCTACACAAGAGACCCAGTACTTC. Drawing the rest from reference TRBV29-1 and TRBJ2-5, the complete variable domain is SAVISQKPSRDICQRGTSLTIQCQVDSQVTMMFWYRQQPGQSLTLIATANQGSEATYESGFVIDKFPISRPNLTFSTLTVSNMSPEDSSIYLCSVEVATQETQYFGPGTRLLVL.